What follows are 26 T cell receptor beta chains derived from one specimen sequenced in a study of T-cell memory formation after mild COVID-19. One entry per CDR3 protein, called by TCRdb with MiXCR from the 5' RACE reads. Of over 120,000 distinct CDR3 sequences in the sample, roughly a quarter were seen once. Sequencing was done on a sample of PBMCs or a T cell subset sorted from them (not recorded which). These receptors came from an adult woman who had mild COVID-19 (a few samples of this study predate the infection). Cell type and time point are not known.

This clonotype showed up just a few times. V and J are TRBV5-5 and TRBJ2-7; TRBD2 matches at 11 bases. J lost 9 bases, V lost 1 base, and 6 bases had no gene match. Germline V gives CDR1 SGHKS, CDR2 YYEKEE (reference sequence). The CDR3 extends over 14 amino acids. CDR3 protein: CASSLPSGGFGQYF. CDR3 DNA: TGTGCCAGCAGCTTGCCTAGCGGGGGGTTTGGGCAGTACTTC.

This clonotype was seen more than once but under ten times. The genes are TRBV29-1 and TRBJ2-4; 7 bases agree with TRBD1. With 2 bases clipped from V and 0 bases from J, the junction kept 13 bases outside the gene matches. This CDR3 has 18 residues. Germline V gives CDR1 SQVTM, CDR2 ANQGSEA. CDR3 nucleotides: TGCAGCGTTGAATCTCGGACAAGGGGGCAAGGAGCCAAAAACATTCAGTACTTC. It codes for CSVESRTRGQGAKNIQYF.

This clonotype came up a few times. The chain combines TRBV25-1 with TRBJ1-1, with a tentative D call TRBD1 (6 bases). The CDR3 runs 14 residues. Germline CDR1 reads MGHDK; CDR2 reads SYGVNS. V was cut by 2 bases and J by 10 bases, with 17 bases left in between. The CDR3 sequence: CASSEGGSQGGAFF. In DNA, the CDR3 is TGTGCCAGCAGTGAAGGAGGCTCCCAAGGGGGAGCTTTCTTT.

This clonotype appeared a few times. In DNA, the CDR3 is TGTGCCAGACTGGGGGCTCCCAGCACAGATACGCAGTATTTT. Translation gives CARLGAPSTDTQYF. This chain connects TRBV6-2 or TRBV6-3 to TRBJ2-3, with D possibly matching TRBD1 (6 bases). Germline CDR1 is MNHEY and CDR2 is SVGEGT. CDR3 length equals 14 residues. Trimming shortened V by 9 bases and J by 0 bases, and 13 bases separated the two germline ends.

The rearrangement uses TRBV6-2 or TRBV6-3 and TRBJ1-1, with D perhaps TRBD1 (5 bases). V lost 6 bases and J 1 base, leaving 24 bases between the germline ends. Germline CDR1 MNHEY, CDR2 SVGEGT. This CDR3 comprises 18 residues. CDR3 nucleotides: TGTGCCAGCAGGGAAACATGGACAACTCTAGGTGGGAACACTGAAGCTTTCTTT. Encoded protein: CASRETWTTLGGNTEAFF.

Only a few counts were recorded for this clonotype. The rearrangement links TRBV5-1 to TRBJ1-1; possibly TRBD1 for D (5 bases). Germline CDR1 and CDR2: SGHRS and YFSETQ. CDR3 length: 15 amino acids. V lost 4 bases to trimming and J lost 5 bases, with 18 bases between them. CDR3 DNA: TGCGCCAGCAGCAACAACAGGCAAACGTGGACTGAAGCTTTCTTT. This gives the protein CASSNNRQTWTEAFF.

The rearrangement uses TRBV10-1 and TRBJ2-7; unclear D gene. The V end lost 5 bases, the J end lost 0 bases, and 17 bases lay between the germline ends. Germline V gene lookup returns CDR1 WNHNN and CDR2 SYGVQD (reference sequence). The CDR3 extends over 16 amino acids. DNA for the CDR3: TGCGCCAGCAGTCTCCCGGGCGATCCAAGCTCCTACGAGCAGTACTTC. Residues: CASSLPGDPSSYEQYF.

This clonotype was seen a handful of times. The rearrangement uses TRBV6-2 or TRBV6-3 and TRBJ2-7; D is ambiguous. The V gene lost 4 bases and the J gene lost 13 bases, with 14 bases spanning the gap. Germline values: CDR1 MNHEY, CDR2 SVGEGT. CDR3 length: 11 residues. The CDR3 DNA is TGTGCCAGCAGTTCCACCCTCGGACGATACTTC. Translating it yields CASSSTLGRYF.

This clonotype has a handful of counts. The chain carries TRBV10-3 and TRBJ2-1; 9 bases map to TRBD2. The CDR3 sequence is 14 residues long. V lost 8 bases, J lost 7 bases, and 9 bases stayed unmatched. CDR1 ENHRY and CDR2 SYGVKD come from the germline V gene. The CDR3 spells CAISSTSGLNEQFF. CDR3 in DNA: TGTGCCATCTCATCGACTAGCGGCTTGAATGAGCAGTTCTTC.

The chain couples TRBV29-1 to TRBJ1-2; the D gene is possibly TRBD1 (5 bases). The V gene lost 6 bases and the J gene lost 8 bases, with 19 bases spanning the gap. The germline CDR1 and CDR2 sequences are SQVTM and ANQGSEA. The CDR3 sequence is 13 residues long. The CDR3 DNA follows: TGCAGCGTCGGGAGGGACCCCGCGGGAGGCTACACCTTC. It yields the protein CSVGRDPAGGYTF.

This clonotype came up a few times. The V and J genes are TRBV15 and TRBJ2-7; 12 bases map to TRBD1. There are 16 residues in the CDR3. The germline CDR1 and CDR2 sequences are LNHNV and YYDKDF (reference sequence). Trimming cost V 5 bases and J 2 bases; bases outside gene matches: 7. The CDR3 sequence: CATSAGQGATTYEQYF. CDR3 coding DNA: TGTGCCACCAGCGCGGGACAGGGGGCAACTACCTACGAGCAGTACTTC.

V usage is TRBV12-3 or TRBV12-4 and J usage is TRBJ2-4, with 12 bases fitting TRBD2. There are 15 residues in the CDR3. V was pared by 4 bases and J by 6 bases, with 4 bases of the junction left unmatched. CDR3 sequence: CASSSPSGRGNIQYF. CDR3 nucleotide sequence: TGTGCCAGCAGTTCCCCTAGCGGGAGGGGAAACATTCAGTACTTC.

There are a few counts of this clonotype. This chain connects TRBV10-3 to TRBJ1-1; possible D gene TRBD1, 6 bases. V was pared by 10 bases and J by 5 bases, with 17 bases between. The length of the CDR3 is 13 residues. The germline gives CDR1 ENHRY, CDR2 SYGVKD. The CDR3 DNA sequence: TGTGCCAGACGAGAGGAGGGGGGTACTGAAGCTTTCTTT. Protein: CARREEGGTEAFF.

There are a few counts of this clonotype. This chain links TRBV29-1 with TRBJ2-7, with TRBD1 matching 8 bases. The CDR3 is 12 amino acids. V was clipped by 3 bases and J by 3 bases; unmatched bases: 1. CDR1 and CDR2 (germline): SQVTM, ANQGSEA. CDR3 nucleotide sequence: TGCAGCGTTGATGGACAGGGCTACGAGCAGTACTTC. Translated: CSVDGQGYEQYF.

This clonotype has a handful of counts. The CDR3 spells CASSYRGRAYGYTF. In DNA, the CDR3 is TGTGCCAGCAGTTACCGTGGCAGGGCCTATGGCTACACCTTC. The chain carries TRBV6-6 and TRBJ1-2; possibly TRBD1 for D (5 bases). This CDR3 contains 14 residues. The germline CDR1 and CDR2 sequences are MNHNY and SVGAGI (reference sequence). V lost 2 bases, J lost 4 bases, and 11 bases lay in between.

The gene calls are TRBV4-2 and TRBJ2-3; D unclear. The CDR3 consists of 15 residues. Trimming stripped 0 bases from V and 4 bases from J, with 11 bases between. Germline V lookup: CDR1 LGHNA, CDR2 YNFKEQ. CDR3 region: CASSQEGDDSDTQYF. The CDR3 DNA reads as TGTGCCAGCAGCCAAGAAGGCGATGATTCAGATACGCAGTATTTT.

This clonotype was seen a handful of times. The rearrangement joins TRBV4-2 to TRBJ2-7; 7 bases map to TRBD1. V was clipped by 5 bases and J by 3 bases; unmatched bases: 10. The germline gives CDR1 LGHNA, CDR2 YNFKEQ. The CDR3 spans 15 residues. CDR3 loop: CASSADGTEYYEQYF. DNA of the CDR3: TGTGCCAGCAGCGCTGACGGGACAGAGTACTACGAGCAGTACTTC.

In nucleotides, the CDR3 is TGTGCCAGCAGCGTTACAGGGGACCTATACGAGCAGTACTTC. Translated: CASSVTGDLYEQYF. V usage is TRBV7-9 and J usage is TRBJ2-7, with 7 nucleotides matching TRBD1. CDR1 and CDR2 from the germline V gene are SEHNR and FQNEAQ (reference sequence). The ends lost 5 bases at V and 4 bases at J; junction bases unmatched: 8. The CDR3 consists of 14 residues. The whole variable domain, filled in from reference TRBV7-9 and TRBJ2-7, reads DTGVSQNPRHKITKRGQNVTFRCDPISEHNRLYWYRQTLGQGPEFLTYFQNEAQLEKSRLLSDRFSAERPKGSFSTLEIQRTEQGDSAMYLCASSVTGDLYEQYFGPGTRLTVT.

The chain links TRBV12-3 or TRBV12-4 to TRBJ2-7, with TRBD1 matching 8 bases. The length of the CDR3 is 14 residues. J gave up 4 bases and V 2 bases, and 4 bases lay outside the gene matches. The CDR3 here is CASSLHRGEYEQYF. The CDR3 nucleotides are TGTGCCAGCAGTTTACACAGGGGGGAGTACGAGCAGTACTTC.

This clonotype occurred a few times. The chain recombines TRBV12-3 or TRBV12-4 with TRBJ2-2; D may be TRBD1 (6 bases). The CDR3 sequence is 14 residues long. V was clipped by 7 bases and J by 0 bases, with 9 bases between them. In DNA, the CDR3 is TGTGCCAGCAATACAGGGACGAACACCGGGGAGCTGTTTTTT. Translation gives CASNTGTNTGELFF.

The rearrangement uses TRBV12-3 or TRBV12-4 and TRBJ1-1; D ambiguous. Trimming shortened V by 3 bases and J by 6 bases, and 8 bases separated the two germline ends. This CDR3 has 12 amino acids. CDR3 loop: CASSFGDSEAFF. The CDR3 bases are TGTGCCAGCAGTTTCGGGGATTCTGAAGCTTTCTTT.

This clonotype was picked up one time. The CDR3 spells CASGLVRPSGYNEQFF. Here the CDR3 DNA reads TGTGCTAGTGGTTTGGTACGGCCTAGCGGTTACAATGAGCAGTTCTTC. The V call is TRBV12-5, the J call TRBJ2-1; TRBD2 matches at 7 bases. CDR1 and CDR2 (germline): LGHNT, FRNRAP. V lost 0 bases and J lost 4; bases outside the gene matches: 6. This CDR3 spans 16 amino acids.

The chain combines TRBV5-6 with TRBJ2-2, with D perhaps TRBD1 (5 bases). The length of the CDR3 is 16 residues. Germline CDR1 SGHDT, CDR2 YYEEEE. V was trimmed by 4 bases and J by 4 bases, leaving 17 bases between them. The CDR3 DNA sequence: TGTGCCAGCAGCCTCACCAGGGAACGAAGCACCGGGGAGCTGTTTTTT. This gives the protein CASSLTRERSTGELFF. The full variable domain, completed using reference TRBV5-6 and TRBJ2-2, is DAGVTQSPTHLIKTRGQQVTLRCSPKSGHDTVSWYQQALGQGPQFIFQYYEEEERQRGNFPDRFSGHQFPNYSSELNVNALLLGDSALYLCASSLTRERSTGELFFGEGSRLTVL.

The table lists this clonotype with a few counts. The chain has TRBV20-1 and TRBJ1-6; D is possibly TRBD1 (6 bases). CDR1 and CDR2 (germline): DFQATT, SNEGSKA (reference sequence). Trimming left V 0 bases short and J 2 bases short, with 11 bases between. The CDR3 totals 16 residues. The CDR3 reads CSARDQGRPYNSPLHF. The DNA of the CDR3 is TGCAGTGCTAGAGACCAGGGGCGACCCTATAATTCACCCCTCCACTTT.

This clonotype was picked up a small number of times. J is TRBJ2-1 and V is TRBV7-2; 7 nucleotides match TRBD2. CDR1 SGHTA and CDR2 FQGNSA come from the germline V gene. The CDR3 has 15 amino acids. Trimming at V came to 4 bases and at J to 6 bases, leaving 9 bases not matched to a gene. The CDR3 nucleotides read TGTGCCAGCAGCTCGGCCGGGGAGGGAAGCAATGAGCAGTTCTTC. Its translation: CASSSAGEGSNEQFF. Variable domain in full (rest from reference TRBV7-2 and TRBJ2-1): GAGVSQSPSNKVTEKGKDVELRCDPISGHTALYWYRQSLGQGLEFLIYFQGNSAPDKSGLPSDRFSAERTGGSVSTLTIQRTQQEDSAVYLCASSSAGEGSNEQFFGPGTRLTVL.

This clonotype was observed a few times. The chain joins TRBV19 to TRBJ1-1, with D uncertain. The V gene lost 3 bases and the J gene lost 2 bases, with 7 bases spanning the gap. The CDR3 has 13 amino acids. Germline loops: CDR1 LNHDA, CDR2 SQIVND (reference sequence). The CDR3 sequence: CASSIGGNTEAFF. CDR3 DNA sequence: TGTGCCAGTAGTATCGGAGGTAACACTGAAGCTTTCTTT.